Listed below are T cell receptor beta chains from one sample, sequenced in a study of CD8+CD57+ T cells in acquired aplastic anemia. TCRdb re-derived calls from the reads in MiXCR, one entry per CDR3 protein. Of about 190,000 distinct CDR3 sequences listed, roughly half are singletons. Sequencing was performed on sorted CD4+, CD8+, or CD8+CD57+ T cells (not recorded which) from PBMCs. The receptor source for this set is a human donor with aplastic anemia. CDR3s include the opening cysteine and the closing phenylalanine or tryptophan. D genes are given only for firm matches. Clone size appears in some rows only: once, few, many, or a class for an expanded clone.

CDR3 protein	CDR3 DNA	clone size	D gene	J gene	V gene
CASSQREGLAGVGEQFF	TGCGCCAGCAGCCAGCGGGAGGGACTAGCGGGAGTCGGTGAGCAGTTCTTC	once	TRBD2	TRBJ2-1	TRBV4-1
CASSAAPLGYEQYF	TGTGCCAGCAGCGCGGCCCCGCTCGGCTACGAGCAGTACTTC	.	.	TRBJ2-7	TRBV9
CASSLGQADQPQHF	TGTGCCAGCAGCTTGGGGCAGGCCGATCAGCCCCAGCATTTT	.	.	TRBJ1-5	TRBV7-9
CASSAQTVTGELFF	TGTGCCAGCAGCGCCCAGACTGTTACCGGGGAGCTGTTTTTT	.	.	TRBJ2-2	TRBV9
CASSFLTGADEQFF	TGTGCCAGCAGCTTTTTGACAGGTGCGGATGAGCAGTTCTTC	.	.	TRBJ2-1	TRBV7-8
CASRAGTGKIEAFF	TGTGCCAGCAGGGCCGGGACAGGGAAGATTGAAGCTTTCTTT	.	TRBD1	TRBJ1-1	TRBV2
CSAITQGPSYEQYF	TGCAGTGCTATAACACAGGGGCCCTCCTACGAGCAGTACTTC	many	TRBD1	TRBJ2-7	TRBV20-1
CATSEHRVGFYEQYF	TGTGCCACCAGTGAGCACAGGGTGGGCTTCTACGAGCAGTACTTC	.	.	TRBJ2-7	TRBV24-1
CASSQGMYNSPLHF	TGTGCCAGCAGTCAGGGGATGTATAATTCACCCCTCCACTTT	.	.	TRBJ1-6	TRBV2
CASSSEVGAQHF	TGTGCCAGCAGCTCGGAGGTTGGGGCCCAGCATTTT	.	.	TRBJ1-5	TRBV7-2
CASSNPGQGSREKLFF	TGTGCCAGCAGCAACCCGGGACAGGGTAGTCGTGAAAAACTGTTTTTT	many	TRBD1	TRBJ1-4	TRBV14
CASGSDGGLYEQYF	TGTGCTAGTGGTTCTGACGGGGGACTTTACGAGCAGTACTTC	.	.	TRBJ2-7	TRBV12-5
CASSLAGLTGTNEQFF	TGTGCTAGCAGCTTAGCGGGACTAACGGGAACCAATGAGCAGTTCTTC	few	TRBD2	TRBJ2-1	TRBV7-7
CSAAGTSYEQYF	TGCAGCGCCGCCGGGACTAGCTACGAGCAGTACTTC	.	TRBD2	TRBJ2-7	TRBV29-1
CAINRESTEAFF	TGCGCCATCAACAGGGAGAGCACTGAAGCTTTCTTT	.	.	TRBJ1-1	TRBV10-1
CATSRDTNGGRYF	TGTGCCACCAGCAGAGATACCAACGGGGGTAGGTACTTC	.	.	TRBJ2-7	TRBV15
CASSERIAGLNDNEQFF	TGTGCCAGCAGTGAAAGGATCGCAGGACTTAATGACAATGAGCAGTTCTTC	.	.	TRBJ2-1	TRBV2
CATSGGPGQKAFF	TGTGCCACCAGTGGGGGGCCGGGACAAAAAGCTTTCTTT	many	.	TRBJ1-1	TRBV24-1
CASSLGLISNEQYF	TGTGCCAGCAGCTTGGGACTTATTTCCAACGAGCAGTACTTC	.	.	TRBJ2-7	TRBV7-9
CASSRGTSGNTGELFF	TGTGCCAGCAGCCGGGGGACTAGCGGGAACACCGGGGAGCTGTTTTTT	few	TRBD2	TRBJ2-2	TRBV4-2
CASVEAGGDEQYF	TGTGCCAGCGTTGAGGCCGGGGGCGACGAGCAGTACTTC	.	.	TRBJ2-7	TRBV2
CASAPWAEDGQPQHF	TGTGCCAGCGCCCCCTGGGCGGAGGACGGTCAGCCCCAGCATTTT	many	.	TRBJ1-5	TRBV25-1
CASSRDSLGVTDTQYF	TGTGCCAGCAGCCGGGACAGTTTAGGGGTCACAGATACGCAGTATTTT	.	TRBD1	TRBJ2-3	TRBV7-3
CASSGTSRNEQYF	TGTGCCAGTAGCGGGACCAGCCGTAACGAGCAGTACTTC	many	.	TRBJ2-7	TRBV19
CASSLIRTGVNEQFF	TGCGCCAGCAGCTTAATAAGGACAGGCGTCAATGAGCAGTTCTTC	few	TRBD1	TRBJ2-1	TRBV5-1
CASSFTGEATEAFF	TGTGCCAGCAGTTTTACGGGGGAGGCCACTGAAGCTTTCTTT	.	.	TRBJ1-1	TRBV12-3/TRBV12-4
CASSLLGQGTGELFF	TGCGCCAGCAGCTTGTTGGGACAGGGAACCGGGGAGCTGTTTTTT	many	TRBD1	TRBJ2-2	TRBV5-1
CASRGRDQRETQYF	TGTGCCAGCAGGGGGCGGGACCAGCGGGAGACCCAGTACTTC	.	.	TRBJ2-5	TRBV7-6
CATSSSVGDSSYEQYF	TGTGCCACCAGCAGTAGTGTGGGGGACAGCTCCTACGAGCAGTACTTC	.	TRBD1	TRBJ2-7	TRBV15
CASTGTGPNTEAFF	TGCGCCAGCACCGGGACAGGGCCGAACACTGAAGCTTTCTTT	many	TRBD1	TRBJ1-1	TRBV5-1
CATSDPRQGLNEQYF	TGTGCCACCAGTGATCCGAGACAGGGGTTGAACGAGCAGTACTTC	.	TRBD1	TRBJ2-7	TRBV24-1
CASSKGFMNTEAFF	TGTGCCAGCAGTAAAGGTTTCATGAACACTGAAGCTTTCTTT	few	.	TRBJ1-1	TRBV25-1
CAITESGRQSYGYTF	TGTGCCATCACCGAGTCAGGGAGGCAATCCTATGGCTACACCTTC	.	.	TRBJ1-2	TRBV10-3
CATSRERGGYEQYF	TGTGCCACCAGCAGAGAGCGAGGGGGCTACGAGCAGTACTTC	few	.	TRBJ2-7	TRBV15
CASSLGAQNYGYTF	TGCGCCAGCAGCTTGGGGGCTCAGAACTATGGCTACACCTTC	many	.	TRBJ1-2	TRBV5-1
CATRDRGTNYGYTF	TGTGCCACCCGGGACAGGGGCACTAACTATGGCTACACCTTC	many	TRBD1	TRBJ1-2	TRBV19
CASSSRVAGAQEQYF	TGTGCCAGCAGCTCGCGGGTAGCGGGAGCCCAAGAGCAGTACTTC	.	TRBD2	TRBJ2-7	TRBV6-1